The sequence of this T cell receptor (beta chain) was determined in a study of T-cell reconstitution after alpha-beta-depleted transplantation in children. The V gene's germline CDR1 is LNHDA and CDR2 SQIVND (reference sequence). The CDR3 loop spans 18 amino acids. With 4 bases removed from V and 1 base from J, the gap between germline ends came to 20 bases. A TCRbeta library incorporating unique molecular identifiers was prepared. Each CDR3 protein gets one entry after TCRdb re-called the PCR reads with MiXCR. The sample has a few hundred thousand distinct CDR3 sequences, about 8.8% seen once. This clonotype occurred a few times.

This receptor was obtained from a human donor who donated a stem cell graft to a child with SCID. The chain combines TRBV19 with TRBJ1-5; D gene ambiguous. Sequencing was performed on PBMCs from the stem cell graft donor, taken from the stem cell graft. The CDR3 spells CASSTLRGVHGSNQPQHF. The CDR3 bases are TGTGCCAGTAGTACGCTTCGTGGGGTCCATGGGAGCAATCAGCCCCAGCATTTT. Looking up the rest from reference TRBV19 and TRBJ1-5 gives the full variable domain: DGGITQSPKYLFRKEGQNVTLSCEQNLNHDAMYWYRQDPGQGLRLIYYSQIVNDFQKGDIAEGYSVSREKKESFPLTVTSAQKNPTAFYLCASSTLRGVHGSNQPQHFGDGTRLSIL.